The rows below give T cell receptor beta chains drawn from one sample of a study of T cell changes during pregnancy in multiple sclerosis. TCRdb's copy holds only in-frame clones and misses some; the assay was immunoSEQ multiplex PCR. The sample shows roughly 48,000 clones, about 92% of them seen only once. Sample: CD4+ T cells from peripheral blood mononuclear cells, taken in the second trimester of pregnancy. The receptor set was obtained from a female donor in good health, enrolled as a control in a pregnancy study. Each CDR3 is given with its conserved first and last residue.

V	J	CDR3
TRBV5-1	TRBJ1-1	CASSFRGSGNTEAFF
TRBV6-1	TRBJ2-7	CASLDVPGQSRYF
TRBV14	TRBJ1-1	CATPTGADTEAFF
TRBV5-1	TRBJ1-4	CASSLDPGGDRFF
TRBV15	TRBJ2-3	CATSRDRVKTDTQYF
TRBV7-2	TRBJ2-1	CASSRTSAYNEQFF
TRBV6-5	TRBJ2-1	CASRRTGSDEQFF
TRBV28	TRBJ1-2	CASSPQLGTALPGDYGYTF
TRBV27	TRBJ2-7	CASSLSFPAYEQYF
TRBV27	TRBJ2-7	CASSLSAGGPYEQYF
TRBV4-3	TRBJ2-4	CASSQDLGLSQYF
TRBV18	TRBJ1-5	CASSPGTGNQPQHF
TRBV28	TRBJ1-5	CATLPGQIQPQHF
TRBV7-2	TRBJ1-5	CASSYSFPDQPQHF
TRBV5-4	TRBJ1-6	CASSDPTGGANNSPLHF
TRBV6-5	TRBJ1-2	CASTRGEAGYTF
TRBV20-1	TRBJ2-2	CSAVRAGELFF
TRBV18	TRBJ2-7	CASSPGGQATYEQYF
TRBV5-1	TRBJ2-5	CASSFGGNQETQYF
TRBV11-2	TRBJ2-5	CASSLAPGGGTQYF
TRBV19	TRBJ1-4	CASSIDTDKKLFF
TRBV5-5	TRBJ2-5	CASSLPAGGVETQYF